Presented here are 26 T cell receptor beta chains from one specimen sequenced in a study of blood T cell repertoires in COVID-19. Repertoires were generated with immunoSEQ multiplex PCR, while TCRdb's copy carries only in-frame clones and drops some. The table lists 150,000 to 200,000 clones, around 84% of them singletons, with less than 3.5% in the top ten. Sequencing was carried out using peripheral blood. The origin of the receptors is a human donor with acute or convalescent COVID-19. The donor label of this sample is uncertain.

The rearrangement links TRBV5-8 to TRBJ2-6; TRBD2 is a possible D gene (6 bases). The V gene's germline CDR1 is SGHTS and CDR2 YDEGEE. V lost 0 bases and J lost 2, with 6 bases in between. There are 15 residues in the CDR3. CDR3 protein: CASSLAGAGANVLTF. The DNA of the CDR3 is TGTGCCAGCAGCTTGGCGGGGGCTGGGGCCAACGTCCTGACTTTC.

The chain recombines TRBV19 with TRBJ1-2, with TRBD1 identical over 7 bases. Germline V gene sequence: CDR1 LNHDA, CDR2 SQIVND (reference sequence). V shed 8 bases, J shed 1 base, and the junction held 4 bases outside the gene matches. This CDR3 has 13 residues. CDR3 protein: CASWTGDNYGYTF. The CDR3 nucleotides read TGTGCCAGTTGGACAGGAGATAACTATGGCTACACCTTC.

V gene TRBV5-1 combines with J gene TRBJ1-1, with D perhaps TRBD1 (5 bases). This CDR3 is built from 15 residues. Trimming left V 0 bases short and J 6 bases short, with 15 bases between. The V gene's germline CDR1 is SGHRS and CDR2 YFSETQ. In nucleotides, the CDR3 is TGCGCCAGCAGCTTGGGTGTCGGGGGAAGGGCTGAAGCTTTCTTT. This sequence encodes CASSLGVGGRAEAFF. Using reference TRBV5-1 and TRBJ1-1 for the parts outside the CDR3, the full variable domain is KAGVTQTPRYLIKTRGQQVTLSCSPISGHRSVSWYQQTPGQGLQFLFEYFSETQRNKGNFPGRFSGRQFSNSRSEMNVSTLELGDSALYLCASSLGVGGRAEAFFGQGTRLTVV.

CDR3 DNA: TGTGCCAGTGGAGCGGGGGGCCTCACAGATACGCAGTATTTT. Residues: CASGAGGLTDTQYF. The rearrangement joins TRBV19 to TRBJ2-3, with 9 bases fitting TRBD2. Trimming cost V 8 bases and J 2 bases; bases outside gene matches: 5. The CDR3 contains 14 residues. Germline V gene sequence: CDR1 LNHDA, CDR2 SQIVND (reference sequence).

With respect to this clone: One end of the junction does not line up with germline, which may come from a read error. The V call is TRBV6-1, the J call TRBJ1-1; the D is unclear. This CDR3 region has 15 residues. The germline gives CDR1 MNHNS, CDR2 SASEGT. The DNA for the CDR3 is TGTGCCAGCAGTGAAGCAGGTAACCGGAGGTCCTCCGTCCTCTTT. Translating gives CASSEAGNRRSSVLF.

This rearrangement joins TRBV4-1 to TRBJ1-1; a weak D match, TRBD1 (5 bases). Germline loops: CDR1 MGHRA, CDR2 YSYEKL. CDR3 length equals 16 residues. Trimming cost V 0 bases and J 0 bases, with 11 bases left between them. CDR3 DNA sequence: TGCGCCAGCAGCCAAGAGGCCTTCAGGGTGAACACTGAAGCTTTCTTT. Its translation: CASSQEAFRVNTEAFF.

CDR3 loop: CASSISTGGSYEQYF. The CDR3 DNA is TGTGCCAGTAGTATTTCGACAGGGGGCTCCTACGAGCAGTACTTC. The chain uses TRBV19 and TRBJ2-7; TRBD1 matches 9 bases. Trimming at V came to 3 bases and at J to 0 bases, leaving 3 bases not matched to a gene. Per the germline V gene, CDR1 is LNHDA and CDR2 is SQIVND (reference sequence). CDR3 size: 15 residues.

The CDR3, as DNA: TGTGCCAGCAGCTTGGAAGGACAGGGGGGGAGAACTAATGAAAAACTGTTTTTT. It specifies CASSLEGQGGRTNEKLFF. The rearrangement links TRBV5-4 to TRBJ1-4; TRBD1 matches 10 bases. V trimming: 0 bases; J trimming: 1 base; junction bases outside the gene matches: 6. This CDR3 has 18 residues. The germline CDR1 and CDR2 sequences are SGHNT and YYREEE (reference sequence).

This chain connects TRBV18 to TRBJ1-5, with TRBD1 matching over 12 bases. With 2 bases clipped from V and 0 bases from J, the junction kept 5 bases outside the gene matches. Per germline, CDR1 KGHSH and CDR2 LQKENI. This CDR3 comprises 18 residues. The CDR3 protein is CASSPFGTGGDSNQPQHF. The CDR3 bases are TGTGCCAGCTCACCATTTGGGACAGGGGGCGATAGCAATCAGCCCCAGCATTTT.

This clone was picked up a small number of times. J is TRBJ1-6 and V is TRBV14, with 9 positions matching TRBD1. Germline CDR1 is SGHDN and CDR2 is FVKESK. J gave up 8 bases and V 8 bases, and 4 bases lay outside the gene matches. The CDR3 sequence is 13 residues long. The CDR3 loop reads CASGRQGDSPLHF. For the CDR3, the DNA is TGTGCCAGCGGGAGACAGGGGGATTCACCCCTCCACTTT.

V gene TRBV4-1 combines with J gene TRBJ2-7; TRBD1 might be the D (6 bases). V gave up 4 bases and J gave up 1 base, with 8 bases separating them. This CDR3 has 13 residues. Germline assignment: CDR1 MGHRA and CDR2 YSYEKL. CDR3 region: CASSRDTSYEQYF. CDR3 in DNA: TGCGCCAGCAGCCGGGACACGTCCTACGAGCAGTACTTC.

V usage is TRBV2 and J usage is TRBJ1-6; D is unresolved. From germline, CDR1 is SNHLY and CDR2 FYNNEI. The CDR3 length is 15 residues. V gave up 7 bases and J gave up 7 bases, with 17 bases separating them. The CDR3 region is CASILTRQQNSPLHF. CDR3 in DNA: TGTGCCAGCATCTTAACGCGGCAGCAAAATTCACCCCTCCACTTT.

The CDR3 bases are TGTGCCAGCAGCTCTTTTCAAGTATCACTCAATCAGCCCCAGCATTTT. It translates to CASSSFQVSLNQPQHF. This chain links TRBV5-8 with TRBJ1-5; D unresolved. V gave up 3 bases and J gave up 3 bases, with 16 bases separating them. Germline values: CDR1 SGHTS, CDR2 YDEGEE. The CDR3 is 16 amino acids.

This clone was picked up a small number of times. The J gene is TRBJ2-2, the V gene TRBV9, with D unresolved. The CDR3 runs 14 residues. The V end lost 1 base, the J end lost 1 base, and 5 bases lay between the germline ends. CDR1 and CDR2 from the germline V gene are SGDLS and YYNGEE. The CDR3 nucleotides are TGTGCCAGCAGCGTAACACAGAACACCGGGGAGCTGTTTTTT. This codes for CASSVTQNTGELFF. Combining the CDR3 with reference TRBV9 and TRBJ2-2 gives the whole variable domain DSGVTQTPKHLITATGQRVTLRCSPRSGDLSVYWYQQSLDQGLQFLIQYYNGEERAKGNILERFSAQQFPDLHSELNLSSLELGDSALYFCASSVTQNTGELFFGEGSRLTVL.

This clone was seen a single time. The V gene is TRBV15, the J gene TRBJ1-4; D might be TRBD1 (5 bases). The germline V gene encodes CDR1 LNHNV and CDR2 YYDKDF (reference sequence). This CDR3 comprises 15 residues. Trimming stripped 7 bases from V and 7 bases from J, with 19 bases between. The CDR3 DNA sequence: TGTGCCACCAAAAAAAGGGGCGCTTATGGTGAAAAACTGTTTTTT. Its translation is CATKKRGAYGEKLFF.

In this sample, this clone turned up a few times. This chain uses TRBV5-8 with TRBJ1-2, with D perhaps TRBD1 (6 bases). Germline V gives CDR1 SGHTS, CDR2 YDEGEE. The CDR3 consists of 17 residues. V lost 8 bases and J lost 6, with 29 bases in between. The CDR3 protein is CASHAGPGGRGAHGYTF. The CDR3 coding sequence is TGTGCCAGTCACGCTGGGCCCGGGGGGCGAGGGGCCCATGGCTACACCTTC.

The chain recombines TRBV2 with TRBJ2-1; TRBD2 matches 7 bases. The CDR3 totals 11 residues. Germline CDR1 is SNHLY and CDR2 is FYNNEI. Losses at the gene ends were 6 bases for V and 8 bases for J; bases not matched to a gene: 1. CDR3 coding DNA: TGTGCCAGCAGGCGGGGGTATGAGCAGTTCTTC. It is translated as CASRRGYEQFF.

The chain combines TRBV18 with TRBJ1-1; D perhaps matches TRBD1 (6 bases). Germline CDR1 KGHSH, CDR2 LQKENI. Trimming cost V 1 base and J 3 bases, with 12 bases left between them. The CDR3 has 15 amino acids. The CDR3, as DNA: TGTGCCAGCTCACCACAAACAGGGTTGGACACTGAAGCTTTCTTT. Protein product: CASSPQTGLDTEAFF. The complete variable domain, with remaining parts taken from reference TRBV18 and TRBJ1-1, reads NAGVMQNPRHLVRRRGQEARLRCSPMKGHSHVYWYRQLPEEGLKFMVYLQKENIIDESGMPKERFSAEFPKEGPSILRIQQVVRGDSAAYFCASSPQTGLDTEAFFGQGTRLTVV.

The CDR3, as DNA: TGTGCCAGCAGTGCCCGGACAGCACGGAGCTCCTACGAGCAGTACTTC. Translation: CASSARTARSSYEQYF. The rearrangement links TRBV6-4 to TRBJ2-7, with D possibly being TRBD1 (6 bases). The CDR3 is 16 amino acids. The germline CDR1 and CDR2 sequences are MRHNA and SNTAGT. V was pared by 4 bases and J by 0 bases, with 16 bases between.

The V gene is TRBV14, the J gene TRBJ1-1, with a weak D call TRBD1 (5 bases). This CDR3 has 14 amino acids. The V gene lost 4 bases and the J gene lost 4 bases, with 13 bases spanning the gap. CDR1 is SGHDN, CDR2 FVKESK, per germline. The CDR3 sequence: CASSPDRRFTEAFF. CDR3 sequence (DNA): TGTGCCAGCAGCCCAGACAGAAGATTCACTGAAGCTTTCTTT.

This chain joins TRBV3-1 (or the pseudogene TRBV3-2) and TRBJ1-2; D gene ambiguous. In germline, CDR1 is LGHDT, CDR2 YNNKEL (reference sequence). V shed 5 bases and J shed 5 bases, with 12 bases lying between them. The CDR3 is 13 amino acids. CDR3 region: CASSGSLAYGYTF. DNA of the CDR3: TGTGCCAGCAGCGGGAGCCTTGCGTATGGCTACACCTTC.

The sample holds a few counts of this clone. The chain uses TRBV9 and TRBJ1-1, with TRBD1 matching over 11 bases. Germline values: CDR1 SGDLS, CDR2 YYNGEE. CDR3 length: 15 residues. J was trimmed by 3 bases and V by 4 bases; bases with no gene match: 5. Here the CDR3 DNA reads TGTGCCAGCAGCCTAACGGGACAGGGGGACACTGAAGCTTTCTTT. Translating gives CASSLTGQGDTEAFF.

V is TRBV10-3 and J is TRBJ2-1; 15 positions match TRBD2. Germline V lookup: CDR1 ENHRY, CDR2 SYGVKD. This CDR3 region has 21 residues. Trimming cost V 2 bases and J 0 bases; bases outside gene matches: 11. CDR3 region: CAISERPPGTSGRSSYNEQFF. CDR3 coding DNA: TGTGCCATCAGTGAGAGGCCCCCCGGGACTAGCGGGAGGAGCTCCTACAATGAGCAGTTCTTC.

The CDR3 nucleotides read TGTGCCAGCAGTTATACAGGGGTTAATACGCAGTATTTT. The encoded protein is CASSYTGVNTQYF. V usage is TRBV6-6 and J usage is TRBJ2-3, with TRBD1 matching 7 bases. The CDR3 has 13 amino acids. The V gene's germline CDR1 is MNHNY and CDR2 SVGAGI (reference sequence). With V trimmed by 3 bases and J by 7 bases, 4 bases remained unmatched.

CDR3 bases: TGTGCCAGCAGACGCGGGCCGCATGGCTACACCTTC. This codes for CASRRGPHGYTF. The chain uses TRBV28 and TRBJ1-2; D is unresolved. From germline, CDR1 is MDHEN and CDR2 SYDVKM. The CDR3 totals 12 residues. The V gene lost 6 bases and the J gene lost 6 bases, with 11 bases spanning the gap.

The chain joins TRBV28 to TRBJ1-2; tentative D call: TRBD1 (5 bases). The CDR3 has 18 amino acids. V lost 1 base and J 6 bases, leaving 24 bases between the germline ends. From germline, CDR1 is MDHEN and CDR2 SYDVKM. CDR3 sequence reads: CASSLLWLSWQGEDGYTF. CDR3 nucleotide sequence: TGTGCCAGCAGTTTATTGTGGTTGTCCTGGCAGGGCGAGGATGGCTACACCTTC.